This T cell receptor (beta chain) originates from a study of cytomegalovirus exposure and HLA in healthy donors. The PCR was carried out with 60 Vbeta primers and 13 Jbeta primers. Method: immunoSEQ multiplex PCR; TCRdb's copy keeps in-frame clones and lacks some. The sample contains fewer than 150,000 clones, roughly 77% of which appear only once. Comment on this clone: As yet, its antigen is unknown.

The CDR3 runs 14 residues. Per germline, CDR1 MNHEY and CDR2 SMNVEV (reference sequence). The ends lost 3 bases at V and 4 bases at J; junction bases unmatched: 1. Whole-study results and caveats: Information on immune exposure was restricted to one variable (CMV serostatus). Most of the TCR beta V segments (in an earlier analysis) were productive either about 87% or about 30% of the time. The study designated some 180 TCR beta chains cytomegalovirus-associated. Follow-up analysis found HLA locus-dependent TCR association rates, highest for DRB1 and lowest for HLA-C.

Sequenced sample: PBMCs. The TCR originated in a man aged 25-40 years in good health and CMV-seronegative. This chain connects TRBV27 to TRBJ2-7, with TRBD2 identical over 12 bases. CDR3 sequence reads: CASSLGTSGYEQYF. The CDR3 DNA reads TGTGCCAGCAGTTTGGGGACTAGCGGGTACGAGCAGTACTTC.